Given below is one T cell receptor beta chain in context. These data come from a study of post-analysis software for immune sequencing data. Study at large: Secondary progressive, relapsing-remitting and progressive-relapsing multiple sclerosis were among the included disease courses.

The TCR beta cDNA libraries carried unique molecular identifiers. MiXCR, applied by TCRdb to the PCR reads, yields one record per CDR3 protein. The data show about 500,000 distinct CDR3 sequences, around 40% seen once. The receptor was isolated from a girl aged 10 to 17 with multiple sclerosis. Sample: blood.

DNA for the CDR3: TGTGCCAGCACCCGCGGGGGGCTAAATGAAAAACTGTTTTTT. It translates to CASTRGGLNEKLFF. The J gene is TRBJ1-4, the V gene TRBV28; D possibly corresponds to TRBD1 (6 bases). V lost 7 bases to trimming and J lost 5 bases, with 14 bases between them. Germline lookup yields CDR1 MDHEN and CDR2 SYDVKM. The CDR3 sequence is 14 residues long.